Shown below are 20 T cell receptor beta chains from a single sample sequenced in a study of technical replicates of blood from a few donors. Libraries were prepared by immunoSEQ multiplex PCR; TCRdb keeps only in-frame clonotypes and omits some of them. The table lists about 80,000 clones, 90% to 95% of them singletons, with 0.38% in the top ten. Sequencing used T cells isolated from PBMCs. These receptors were taken from a human donor in good health.

The sample holds one count of this clone. V is TRBV28 and J is TRBJ2-7, with 9 positions matching TRBD2. Germline V CDR1 and CDR2: MDHEN, SYDVKM. This CDR3 has 16 amino acids. The ends lost 7 bases at V and 5 bases at J; junction bases unmatched: 15. CDR3 bases: TGTGCCAGCACCGACATGAAGCGGGAGGCGTTGGACGAGCAGTACTTC. Residues: CASTDMKREALDEQYF. Filled out from reference TRBV28 and TRBJ2-7, the complete variable domain reads DVKVTQSSRYLVKRTGEKVFLECVQDMDHENMFWYRQDPGLGLRLIYFSYDVKMKEKGDIPEGYSVSREKKERFSLILESASTNQTSMYLCASTDMKREALDEQYFGPGTRLTVT.

J is TRBJ2-7 and V is TRBV28; 7 bases are a match to TRBD1. The germline V gene has CDR1 MDHEN and CDR2 SYDVKM. The V gene end was trimmed by 5 bases and the J gene end by 6 bases; junction bases not matched to a gene: 4. This CDR3 spans 12 amino acids. This CDR3 reads CASSERGREQYF. The CDR3 DNA reads TGTGCCAGCAGTGAGAGGGGGCGCGAGCAGTACTTC.

The chain links TRBV4-1 to TRBJ1-2; 9 nucleotides line up with TRBD1. The trim removed 2 bases at V and 4 bases at J, leaving 8 bases unmatched. This CDR3 is built from 16 residues. CDR1 MGHRA and CDR2 YSYEKL come from the germline V gene. This CDR3 is CASSQPPGQGIYGYTF. Written as DNA, the CDR3 is TGCGCCAGCAGCCAACCACCGGGACAGGGAATCTATGGCTACACCTTC.

Details on this clone: The junction shows a germline mismatch at one end, possibly a read error. V and J are TRBV28 and TRBJ2-1; D is perhaps TRBD2 (6 bases). CDR1 MDHEN and CDR2 SYDVKM come from the germline V gene. The CDR3 spans 15 residues. The CDR3 region has the DNA TGTGCCGGCAGTCCTATGGGGACTTCGGACAATGAGCAGTTCTTC. Protein product: CAGSPMGTSDNEQFF.

This chain links TRBV4-2 with TRBJ2-7, with a possible D match to TRBD1 (5 bases). Germline V CDR1 and CDR2: LGHNA, YNFKEQ. V gave up 2 bases and J gave up 3 bases, with 14 bases separating them. There are 15 residues in the CDR3. CDR3 bases: TGTGCCAGCAGCCAACTTTGGGGCACGGGCTACGAGCAGTACTTC. It encodes CASSQLWGTGYEQYF.

The CDR3 sequence is CSVEERTGGEKLFF. The CDR3 nucleotides read TGCAGCGTTGAAGAGAGGACAGGGGGGGAAAAACTGTTTTTT. V is TRBV29-1 and J is TRBJ1-4, with 10 nucleotides matching TRBD1. V lost 0 bases to trimming and J lost 8 bases; unmatched junction nucleotides: 3. The CDR3 is made up of 14 amino acids. CDR1 and CDR2 (germline): SQVTM, ANQGSEA.

The gene calls are TRBV27 and TRBJ1-2, with TRBD1 matching 7 bases. The junction had 2 bases not matched to a gene; V was cut back by 1 base and J by 3 bases. The germline gives CDR1 MNHEY, CDR2 SMNVEV (reference sequence). The CDR3 runs 14 residues. This CDR3 is CASSLFQGDYGYTF. CDR3 nucleotides: TGTGCCAGCAGTTTATTCCAGGGGGACTATGGCTACACCTTC.

J is TRBJ2-7 and V is TRBV6-5; 9 bases agree with TRBD2. Germline CDR1 and CDR2: MNHEY and SVGAGI. V lost 7 bases and J lost 4; bases outside the gene matches: 5. This CDR3 has 13 amino acids. CDR3 loop: CASTPGLAYEQYF. CDR3 in DNA: TGTGCCAGCACCCCGGGACTAGCTTACGAGCAGTACTTC.

The chain uses TRBV11-2 and TRBJ1-2; weak D call: TRBD1 (5 bases). Germline-derived CDR1 and CDR2 are SGHAT and FQNNGV. The length of the CDR3 is 13 residues. The V and J ends lost 3 bases and 2 bases respectively, with 7 bases between them. The CDR3 loop is CASSFRVNYGYTF. In nucleotides, the CDR3 is TGTGCCAGCAGCTTCAGGGTGAACTATGGCTACACCTTC.

This sequence joins TRBV7-9 and TRBJ1-1, with 7 bases matching TRBD1. In germline, CDR1 is SEHNR, CDR2 FQNEAQ (reference sequence). The V and J ends lost 3 bases and 0 bases, in that order; junction bases with no gene match: 1. CDR3 length: 14 amino acids. This CDR3 reads CASSLTGMNTEAFF. CDR3 nucleotide sequence: TGTGCCAGCAGCTTGACAGGGATGAACACTGAAGCTTTCTTT. The whole variable domain, remainder taken from reference TRBV7-9 and TRBJ1-1, is DTGVSQNPRHKITKRGQNVTFRCDPISEHNRLYWYRQTLGQGPEFLTYFQNEAQLEKSRLLSDRFSAERPKGSFSTLEIQRTEQGDSAMYLCASSLTGMNTEAFFGQGTRLTVV.

The chain uses TRBV10-3 and TRBJ2-7; D remains unclear. The CDR3 covers 14 residues. Germline assignment: CDR1 ENHRY and CDR2 SYGVKD. V shed 3 bases and J shed 7 bases, with 16 bases lying between them. Here the CDR3 reads CAISDASISWEQYF. CDR3 bases: TGTGCCATCAGTGATGCTTCCATAAGCTGGGAGCAGTACTTC.

Written as DNA, the CDR3 is TGTGCCAGCAGTTGGGGGACTGGGGAGCCCTACAATGAGCAGTTCTTC. Its protein product is CASSWGTGEPYNEQFF. J is TRBJ2-1 and V is TRBV6-5, with TRBD2 as a possible D gene (6 bases). The CDR3 consists of 16 residues. Germline V gene data show CDR1 as MNHEY and CDR2 as SVGAGI. Trimming took off 4 bases at V and 2 bases at J, with 15 bases between the two ends.

The rearrangement uses TRBV6-1 and TRBJ2-7; 7 nucleotides align to TRBD1. V lost 8 bases to trimming and J lost 4 bases; unmatched junction nucleotides: 5. In germline, CDR1 is MNHNS, CDR2 SASEGT. The CDR3 runs to 12 residues. The CDR3 DNA is TGTGCCAGCGGTCACAGGGGTTACGAGCAGTACTTC. Residues: CASGHRGYEQYF.

The V and J genes are TRBV29-1 and TRBJ2-5; 7 positions match TRBD1. The CDR3 totals 13 residues. The V gene's germline CDR1 is SQVTM and CDR2 ANQGSEA. V gave up 5 bases and J gave up 5 bases; unmatched junction bases: 8. DNA of the CDR3: TGCAGCGTTACCACAGGGGTTCGGGAGACCCAGTACTTC. It is translated as CSVTTGVRETQYF.

The chain recombines TRBV4-1 with TRBJ2-7; D ambiguous. Germline V lookup: CDR1 MGHRA, CDR2 YSYEKL. The CDR3 is 15 amino acids. V was trimmed by 0 bases and J by 2 bases, leaving 11 bases between them. Here the CDR3 reads CASSQEFASAYEQYF. The DNA of the CDR3 is TGCGCCAGCAGCCAAGAGTTCGCGTCTGCCTACGAGCAGTACTTC.

This clone occurred once. The chain joins TRBV9 to TRBJ2-3, with 14 bases identical to TRBD2. The CDR3 runs to 17 residues. V lost 3 bases and J lost 3; bases outside the gene matches: 6. Germline assignment: CDR1 SGDLS and CDR2 YYNGEE. CDR3 bases: TGTGCCAGCAGCGGCCACAGGACTAGCGGGAGGACAGATACGCAGTATTTT. Protein sequence: CASSGHRTSGRTDTQYF. Combining the CDR3 with reference TRBV9 and TRBJ2-3 gives the whole variable domain DSGVTQTPKHLITATGQRVTLRCSPRSGDLSVYWYQQSLDQGLQFLIQYYNGEERAKGNILERFSAQQFPDLHSELNLSSLELGDSALYFCASSGHRTSGRTDTQYFGPGTRLTVL.

This clone was observed once. The chain couples TRBV11-2 to TRBJ2-2; 9 bases fit TRBD1. The CDR3 is 15 residues long. Germline CDR1 and CDR2: SGHAT and FQNNGV. The V segment lost 3 bases and the J segment 6 bases; nucleotides outside the gene matches: 5. The chain's CDR3 is CASSFRDREAGELFF. CDR3 coding DNA: TGTGCCAGCAGCTTCCGGGACAGGGAGGCCGGGGAGCTGTTTTTT.

This chain uses TRBV4-2 with TRBJ1-4; 8 bases agree with TRBD1. This CDR3 comprises 18 residues. Germline-derived CDR1 and CDR2 are LGHNA and YNFKEQ. With V trimmed by 4 bases and J by 2 bases, 12 bases remained unmatched. In nucleotides, the CDR3 is TGTGCCAGCAGCCGATCCGGGACAGGCTCATTGACTAATGAAAAACTGTTTTTT. Protein: CASSRSGTGSLTNEKLFF.

V usage is TRBV28 and J usage is TRBJ1-1, with D possibly TRBD1 on 5 matching bases. The CDR3 contains 13 residues. CDR1 and CDR2 (germline): MDHEN, SYDVKM. The germline V and J ends were trimmed by 6 bases and 1 base, with 9 bases remaining between them. CDR3 region: CASSRQGNTEAFF. CDR3 sequence (DNA): TGTGCCAGCAGCCGCCAGGGGAACACTGAAGCTTTCTTT.

V gene TRBV5-4 combines with J gene TRBJ2-7; 12 positions agree with TRBD2. The length of the CDR3 is 15 residues. Germline values: CDR1 SGHNT, CDR2 YYREEE (reference sequence). The V gene end was trimmed by 0 bases and the J gene end by 3 bases; junction bases not matched to a gene: 1. The CDR3 is CASSLGLAGVYEQYF. CDR3 in DNA: TGTGCCAGCAGCTTGGGACTAGCGGGAGTCTACGAGCAGTACTTC.